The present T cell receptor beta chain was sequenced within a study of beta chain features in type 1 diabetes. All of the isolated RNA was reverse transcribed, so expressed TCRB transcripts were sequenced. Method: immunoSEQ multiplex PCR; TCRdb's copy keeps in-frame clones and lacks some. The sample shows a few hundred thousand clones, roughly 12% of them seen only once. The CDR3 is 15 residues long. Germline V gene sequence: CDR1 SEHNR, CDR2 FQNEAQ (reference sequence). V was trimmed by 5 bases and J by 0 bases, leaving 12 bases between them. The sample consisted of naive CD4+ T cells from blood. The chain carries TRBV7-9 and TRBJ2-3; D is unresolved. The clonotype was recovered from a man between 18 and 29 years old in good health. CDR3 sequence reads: CASSAAQTSTDTQYF. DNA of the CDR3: TGTGCCAGCAGCGCCGCCCAGACTAGCACAGATACGCAGTATTTT.